The 7 T cell receptor beta chains reported below all come from one sample, sequenced in a study of a mutant IDH1 vaccine in newly diagnosed glioma. The repertoire was sequenced with immunoSEQ multiplex PCR; TCRdb's copy has only in-frame clones and lacks some. This sample has some 120,000 clones, with just under 80% found just once. Antigen specificity for these receptors is unknown. Documented time point: week 11, during vaccination. One vaccine dose held 300 ug of mutant IDH1 20-mer peptide and came with topical imiquimod. Sample: PBMCs, taken from a glioma patient whose treatment included an IDH1 peptide vaccine. These receptors all stem from a man aged 40-50 years with glioma.

This clone was counted only a few times. The chain has TRBV10-3 and TRBJ1-3; weak D call: TRBD1 (5 bases). CDR1 ENHRY and CDR2 SYGVKD come from the germline V gene. The length of the CDR3 is 15 residues. Trimming left V 0 bases short and J 2 bases short, with 8 bases between. The CDR3 nucleotides are TGTGCCATCAGTGAGTCTCGACAGACTGGAAACACCATATATTTT. Translation gives CAISESRQTGNTIYF.

This chain uses TRBV6-1 with TRBJ2-1; 7 nucleotides align to TRBD1. The CDR3 runs to 14 residues. The ends lost 5 bases at V and 5 bases at J; junction bases unmatched: 6. Germline values: CDR1 MNHNS, CDR2 SASEGT. Here the CDR3 reads CASSTKGAHNEQFF. The CDR3 DNA follows: TGTGCCAGCAGTACAAAGGGGGCCCACAATGAGCAGTTCTTC.

Here the CDR3 reads CASSPNIRQSVLYYEQYF. CDR3 bases: TGTGCCAGCAGCCCCAACATAAGACAGTCGGTCCTTTACTACGAGCAGTACTTC. The genes are TRBV5-7 and TRBJ2-7; D possibly corresponds to TRBD1 (5 bases). TRBV5-7 is reported as an ORF; its role is uncertain. CDR3 length equals 18 residues. Trimming stripped 4 bases from V and 3 bases from J, with 26 bases between.

The V gene is TRBV25-1, the J gene TRBJ2-7, with 8 positions matching TRBD1. CDR3 length: 13 residues. Germline loops: CDR1 MGHDK, CDR2 SYGVNS. J was trimmed by 6 bases and V by 4 bases; bases with no gene match: 5. The CDR3 DNA reads as TGTGCCAGCAGTGCGGACAGGGAAGGCGAGCAGTACTTC. Translated, it gives CASSADREGEQYF.

This chain uses TRBV4-3 with TRBJ2-7; tentative D call: TRBD2 (6 bases). This CDR3 is 14 amino acids long. Trimming stripped 1 base from V and 6 bases from J, with 13 bases between. CDR1 is LGHNA and CDR2 is YSLEER in the germline V gene. CDR3 residues: CASSQVGSGSEQYF. The CDR3 region has the DNA TGCGCCAGCAGCCAAGTAGGTTCCGGGAGCGAGCAGTACTTC.

The rearrangement joins TRBV5-6 to TRBJ2-4, with D perhaps matching TRBD1 (5 bases). Between the trimmed V and J ends, which lost 3 bases and 9 bases, there was a span of 16 bases. The CDR3 sequence is 14 residues long. Germline V gives CDR1 SGHDT, CDR2 YYEEEE. This chain's CDR3 is CASSSGLEFVIQYF. CDR3 nucleotides: TGTGCCAGCAGCTCAGGGTTGGAGTTCGTCATTCAGTACTTC.

This clone was found a few times. V is TRBV7-3 and J is TRBJ1-1; 7 positions match TRBD1. CDR1 and CDR2 from the germline V gene are SGHTA and FQGTGA. V trimming: 2 bases; J trimming: 1 base; junction bases outside the gene matches: 4. The CDR3 is made up of 15 amino acids. This chain's CDR3 is CASSLSTGRNTEAFF. The CDR3 bases are TGTGCCAGCAGCTTATCGACAGGGAGGAACACTGAAGCTTTCTTT.